Listed below are T cell receptor beta chains from one sample, sequenced in a study of blood T cell repertoires in COVID-19. Assay used: immunoSEQ multiplex PCR; TCRdb lists only in-frame clones, some missing. This sample has about 39,000 clones, with 90% to 95% found just once. Sequencing was carried out using peripheral blood. All receptors come from a human donor with active COVID-19. The donor label of this sample is uncertain. Both conserved end residues are part of each CDR3. The D gene is left open where the match is weak. Clone size is stated in some rows and not others, as once, few, many or a class when expanded.

d_gene	abundance	v_gene	j_gene	CDR3aa	CDR3nt
TRBD1	once	TRBV2	TRBJ1-1	CASSAARDRAWNTEAFF	TGTGCCAGCAGTGCAGCCCGGGACAGGGCGTGGAACACTGAAGCTTTCTTT
TRBD1	-	TRBV27	TRBJ2-7	CASRVGGYLYEQYF	TGTGCCAGCAGGGTAGGGGGCTACCTTTACGAGCAGTACTTC
TRBD1	-	TRBV5-1	TRBJ2-7	CASSEQGGALTGEQYF	TGCGCCAGCAGCGAACAGGGGGGCGCGCTTACGGGCGAGCAGTACTTC
-	-	TRBV9	TRBJ2-1	CASSEGPRASEYNEQFF	TGTGCCAGCAGCGAGGGCCCCCGGGCTAGCGAATACAATGAGCAGTTCTTC
-	-	TRBV7-2	TRBJ2-7	CASSPHVRVPLSYEQYF	TGTGCCAGCAGCCCACACGTCCGGGTGCCCCTCTCCTACGAGCAGTACTTC
-	few	TRBV19	TRBJ2-2	CASRLRVPGELFF	TGTGCCAGTAGGTTGAGGGTCCCCGGGGAGCTGTTTTTT
-	once	TRBV12-3/TRBV12-4	TRBJ2-7	CASSLGAYEQYF	TGTGCCAGCAGTTTAGGAGCCTACGAGCAGTACTTC
TRBD2	-	TRBV5-1	TRBJ2-1	CASSAGGANGDEQFF	TGCGCCAGCAGCGCCGGGGGGGCCAATGGCGATGAGCAGTTCTTC
-	-	TRBV9	TRBJ1-1	CASSVKAEQGKTEAFF	TGTGCCAGCAGCGTAAAGGCGGAGCAGGGTAAGACTGAAGCTTTCTTT
-	-	TRBV5-6	TRBJ2-2	CASSLGGNTGELFF	TGTGCCAGCAGCTTGGGAGGGAACACCGGGGAGCTGTTTTTT